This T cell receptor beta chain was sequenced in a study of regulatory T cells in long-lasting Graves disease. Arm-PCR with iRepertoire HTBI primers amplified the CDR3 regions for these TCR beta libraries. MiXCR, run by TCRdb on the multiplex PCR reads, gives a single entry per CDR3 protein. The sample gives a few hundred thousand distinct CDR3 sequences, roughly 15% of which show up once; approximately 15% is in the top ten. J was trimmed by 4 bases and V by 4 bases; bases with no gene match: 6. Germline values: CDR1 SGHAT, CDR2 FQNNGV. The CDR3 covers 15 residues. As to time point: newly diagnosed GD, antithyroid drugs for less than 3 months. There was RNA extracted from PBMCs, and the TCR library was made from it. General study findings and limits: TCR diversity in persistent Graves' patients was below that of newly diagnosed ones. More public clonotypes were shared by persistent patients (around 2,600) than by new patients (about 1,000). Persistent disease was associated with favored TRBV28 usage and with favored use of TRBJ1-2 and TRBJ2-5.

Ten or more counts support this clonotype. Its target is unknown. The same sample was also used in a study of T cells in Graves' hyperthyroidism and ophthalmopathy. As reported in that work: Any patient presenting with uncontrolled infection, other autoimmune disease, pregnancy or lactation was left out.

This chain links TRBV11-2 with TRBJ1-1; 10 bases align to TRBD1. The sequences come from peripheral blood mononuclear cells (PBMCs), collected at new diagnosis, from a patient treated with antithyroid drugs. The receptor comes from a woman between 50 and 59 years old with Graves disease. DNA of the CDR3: TGTGCCAGCAGCTACCGGGACAGGGGAATCACTGAAGCTTTCTTT. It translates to CASSYRDRGITEAFF.